These 15 T cell receptor beta chains were sequenced from one sample in a study of T cells in localized non-small cell lung cancer. Clones were sequenced by immunoSEQ multiplex PCR, and TCRdb holds only the in-frame ones, with some missing. The repertoire consists of around 2,100 clones, with around a quarter occurring once and the leading ten covering 6.4%. Sequenced material: lung tumor tissue, taken before any cancer treatment. The receptors originated from a woman aged 40-75 years with stage III lung adenocarcinoma.

This clone qualifies as medium-sized (0.01 to 0.1%). The chain joins TRBV6-8 to TRBJ2-1, with TRBD2 matching 12 bases. The CDR3 is 15 amino acids. V lost 10 bases, J lost 10 bases, and 14 bases stayed unmatched. The germline V gene has CDR1 MNHGY and CDR2 SAAAGT. CDR3 in amino acids: CATARQLAGGREQFF. As DNA, the CDR3 is TGTGCCACCGCGCGCCAACTAGCGGGGGGCCGCGAGCAGTTCTTC.

Sample share makes this clone medium-sized (0.01 to 0.1%). This chain connects TRBV7-2 to TRBJ1-1; D call uncertain. CDR3 length equals 13 residues. The germline V and J ends were trimmed by 7 bases and 0 bases, with 9 bases remaining between them. Germline CDR1 is SGHTA and CDR2 is FQGNSA. The CDR3 loop reads CASTPRVNTEAFF. The CDR3 DNA reads as TGTGCCAGCACCCCTAGAGTGAACACTGAAGCTTTCTTT. Combining the CDR3 with reference TRBV7-2 and TRBJ1-1 gives the whole variable domain GAGVSQSPSNKVTEKGKDVELRCDPISGHTALYWYRQSLGQGLEFLIYFQGNSAPDKSGLPSDRFSAERTGGSVSTLTIQRTQQEDSAVYLCASTPRVNTEAFFGQGTRLTVV.

This rearrangement joins TRBV29-1 to TRBJ1-2, with D perhaps matching TRBD1 (5 bases). The V gene lost 6 bases and the J gene lost 8 bases, with 19 bases spanning the gap. Looked up from germline, CDR1 is SQVTM and CDR2 is ANQGSEA. The CDR3 covers 13 residues. The CDR3 loop is CSVALQGTRGYTF. For the CDR3, the DNA is TGCAGCGTCGCCCTTCAGGGAACGAGGGGCTACACCTTC.

The CDR3 DNA reads as TGTGCCAGCAGCTTAACTTCCACCGACGCGCACACCGGGGAGCTGTTTTTT. As protein: CASSLTSTDAHTGELFF. This rearrangement joins TRBV7-6 to TRBJ2-2; no firm D call. CDR1 is SGHVS, CDR2 FNYEAQ, per germline. The CDR3 totals 17 residues. V lost 2 bases and J 3 bases, leaving 16 bases between the germline ends.

This clone is judged medium-sized (0.01 to 0.1%). The gene calls are TRBV11-3 and TRBJ2-5; D might be TRBD1 (5 bases). There are 15 residues in the CDR3. Germline V CDR1 and CDR2: SGHNT, YENEEA. The germline V and J ends were trimmed by 3 bases and 5 bases, with 16 bases remaining between them. The CDR3 here is CASSLVWGPRETQYF. In DNA, the CDR3 is TGTGCCAGCAGCTTGGTATGGGGCCCGAGGGAGACCCAGTACTTC.

The genes are TRBV29-1 and TRBJ1-1; 10 bases are shared with TRBD1. The V gene's germline CDR1 is SQVTM and CDR2 ANQGSEA. V dropped 5 bases and J dropped 9; count of bases not matched to a gene: 15. This CDR3 has 15 residues. The CDR3 loop is CSVPDRGRFLGKAFF. Written as DNA, the CDR3 is TGCAGCGTTCCCGACAGGGGGCGCTTTTTGGGGAAAGCTTTCTTT.

Only a few counts were recorded for this clone. The chain employs TRBV9 and TRBJ2-1; D is uncertain. With 4 bases removed from V and 5 bases from J, the gap between germline ends came to 16 bases. CDR1 and CDR2 (germline): SGDLS, YYNGEE. The CDR3 has 15 residues. The CDR3 protein is CASSPYFSSNNEQFF. CDR3 bases: TGTGCCAGCAGCCCATACTTCTCCAGTAACAATGAGCAGTTCTTC.

The chain uses TRBV5-1 and TRBJ1-1; D is uncertain. The CDR3 totals 15 residues. Germline assignment: CDR1 SGHRS and CDR2 YFSETQ. V lost 7 bases, J lost 2 bases, and 18 bases lay in between. CDR3 amino acids: CASFEGLTFNTEAFF. As DNA, the CDR3 is TGCGCCAGCTTTGAAGGTCTGACTTTCAACACTGAAGCTTTCTTT.

V and J are TRBV19 and TRBJ1-2; the match to TRBD1 covers 7 bases. The junction had 9 bases not matched to a gene; V was cut back by 4 bases and J by 4 bases. This CDR3 region has 15 residues. Germline CDR1 and CDR2: LNHDA and SQIVND (reference sequence). The CDR3 is CASSTGQEWGYGYTF. CDR3 nucleotide sequence: TGTGCCAGTAGTACCGGACAGGAGTGGGGCTATGGCTACACCTTC.

This clone has just a few counts. This chain connects TRBV9 to TRBJ2-2; TRBD2 is a possible D gene (6 bases). CDR3 length equals 13 residues. Per the germline V gene, CDR1 is SGDLS and CDR2 is YYNGEE. V dropped 6 bases and J dropped 4 bases, with 10 bases sitting between them. The CDR3 nucleotides are TGTGCCAGCACGATGGGGGGCACCGGGGAGCTGTTTTTT. Amino acid sequence: CASTMGGTGELFF. Full variable domain (missing parts from reference TRBV9 and TRBJ2-2): DSGVTQTPKHLITATGQRVTLRCSPRSGDLSVYWYQQSLDQGLQFLIQYYNGEERAKGNILERFSAQQFPDLHSELNLSSLELGDSALYFCASTMGGTGELFFGEGSRLTVL.

This clone was seen a few times. This sequence joins TRBV15 and TRBJ1-1; D uncertain. The V gene's germline CDR1 is LNHNV and CDR2 YYDKDF (reference sequence). V gave up 0 bases and J gave up 0 bases, with 14 bases separating them. The CDR3 length is 17 residues. CDR3 residues: CATSRDPSGLMNTEAFF. The CDR3 DNA reads TGTGCCACCAGCAGAGATCCATCTGGACTTATGAACACTGAAGCTTTCTTT.

V gene TRBV9 combines with J gene TRBJ1-5; no reliable D call. In germline, CDR1 is SGDLS, CDR2 YYNGEE. The CDR3 consists of 15 residues. Deletions cut 3 bases from V and 5 bases from J, with 15 bases between. CDR3 in amino acids: CASSAAGSLHQPQHF. As DNA, the CDR3 is TGTGCCAGCAGCGCGGCAGGATCTCTTCATCAGCCCCAGCATTTT.

This rearrangement joins TRBV30 to TRBJ1-1; D gene ambiguous. The CDR3 consists of 11 residues. V was pared by 7 bases and J by 1 base, with 7 bases between. Germline CDR1 is GTSNPN and CDR2 is SVGIG (reference sequence). CDR3 protein: CASERNTEAFF. The CDR3 DNA reads as TGTGCCTCCGAAAGGAACACTGAAGCTTTCTTT.

The J gene is TRBJ2-3, the V gene TRBV11-1; D is tentatively TRBD1 or TRBD2 (5 bases each). The CDR3 contains 15 residues. Deletions cut 4 bases from V and 1 base from J, with 12 bases between. From germline, CDR1 is SGHAT and CDR2 FQDESV (reference sequence). The CDR3 DNA reads as TGTGCCAGCAGCTCCGGGACGGAGGGCACAGATACGCAGTATTTT. Protein: CASSSGTEGTDTQYF.

The chain couples TRBV10-1 to TRBJ2-1; D gene ambiguous. CDR1 and CDR2 from the germline V gene are WNHNN and SYGVQD (reference sequence). V was pared by 8 bases and J by 4 bases, with 12 bases between. CDR3 length: 13 residues. The chain's CDR3 is CASGNSLYNEQFF. CDR3 DNA: TGCGCCAGCGGGAACAGTTTATACAATGAGCAGTTCTTC.